The 18 T cell receptor beta chains below come from one sample, sequenced in a study of metastatic and nonmetastatic thyroid tumors. TCRdb re-called the PCR reads through MiXCR. Altogether around 44,000 clones are present, approximately 28% being singletons, with the ten largest covering approximately 9.6%. The entire patient cohort was treatment-naive prior to thyroid surgery. Material for sequencing was blood. These TCRs come from a male donor with papillary thyroid cancer or a benign thyroid nodule (not recorded which). Some clones in this sample may be carry-over from other donors' samples.

This clone was recorded many times. The chain uses TRBV28 and TRBJ1-5, with unresolved D. Germline assignment: CDR1 MDHEN and CDR2 SYDVKM. The CDR3 sequence is 13 residues long. Trimming took 2 bases from V and 7 from J, leaving 9 bases between them. This CDR3 reads CASSLRAGQPQHF. The CDR3, as DNA: TGTGCCAGCAGTTTAAGGGCGGGGCAGCCCCAGCATTTT.

V usage is TRBV11-2 and J usage is TRBJ2-1; 8 nucleotides line up with TRBD2. With V trimmed by 1 base and J by 10 bases, 9 bases remained unmatched. Germline loops: CDR1 SGHAT, CDR2 FQNNGV. This CDR3 spans 15 amino acids. This chain's CDR3 is CASSLVISGKGEQFF. CDR3 nucleotide sequence: TGTGCCAGCAGCTTAGTAATTAGCGGGAAGGGCGAGCAGTTCTTC.

This clone occurred many times. The gene calls are TRBV30 and TRBJ1-1; possibly TRBD1 for D (6 bases). V shed 4 bases and J shed 2 bases, with 17 bases lying between them. In germline, CDR1 is GTSNPN, CDR2 SVGIG (reference sequence). The CDR3 contains 15 residues. The CDR3 here is CAWKYPGHQNTEAFF. In DNA form, the CDR3 reads TGTGCCTGGAAGTATCCGGGACACCAAAACACTGAAGCTTTCTTT.

The CDR3 DNA reads as TGTGCCAGCAGCGGCGGAGGGACTAGTAATGTTGAGCAGTTCTTC. As protein: CASSGGGTSNVEQFF. The chain links TRBV9 to TRBJ2-1, with 8 bases lining up with TRBD2. The CDR3 has 15 residues. The trim removed 3 bases at V and 9 bases at J, leaving 11 bases unmatched. CDR1 and CDR2 (germline): SGDLS, YYNGEE. Combining the CDR3 with reference TRBV9 and TRBJ2-1 gives the whole variable domain DSGVTQTPKHLITATGQRVTLRCSPRSGDLSVYWYQQSLDQGLQFLIQYYNGEERAKGNILERFSAQQFPDLHSELNLSSLELGDSALYFCASSGGGTSNVEQFFGPGTRLTVL.

DNA for the CDR3: TGTGCCAGCAGTGAAATGGACGGCGACAATGAGCAGTTCTTC. Translating it yields CASSEMDGDNEQFF. The V call is TRBV28, the J call TRBJ2-1; D gene uncertain. V lost 5 bases and J lost 5, with 13 bases in between. This CDR3 is built from 14 residues. Germline V gene data show CDR1 as MDHEN and CDR2 as SYDVKM.

The chain carries TRBV20-1 and TRBJ1-1; D gene uncertain. Looked up from germline, CDR1 is DFQATT and CDR2 is SNEGSKA (reference sequence). The CDR3 has 12 residues. V lost 6 bases, J lost 2 bases, and 10 bases lay in between. The CDR3 spells CSAPTRNTEAFF. CDR3 DNA sequence: TGCAGTGCCCCTACACGAAACACTGAAGCTTTCTTT.

This clone was observed at least ten times. The V call is TRBV28, the J call TRBJ1-2; maybe TRBD1 (5 bases). The CDR3 extends over 12 amino acids. Germline V CDR1 and CDR2: MDHEN, SYDVKM. V was cut by 8 bases and J by 4 bases, with 11 bases left in between. CDR3 sequence (DNA): TGTGCCAGCGAAAGGGGAATCTATGGCTACACCTTC. As protein: CASERGIYGYTF.

This chain connects TRBV5-1 to TRBJ2-2; D tentatively fits TRBD1 or TRBD2 (5 bases each). V was pared by 2 bases and J by 1 base, with 12 bases between. The CDR3 covers 16 residues. Germline V lookup: CDR1 SGHRS, CDR2 YFSETQ. CDR3 loop: CASSFSGRQNTGELFF. Here the CDR3 DNA reads TGCGCCAGCAGCTTCTCGGGACGGCAGAACACCGGGGAGCTGTTTTTT.

At least ten counts were recorded for this clone. This chain uses TRBV15 with TRBJ2-5, with 7 bases fitting TRBD2. The CDR3 length is 15 residues. Germline CDR1 LNHNV, CDR2 YYDKDF (reference sequence). V lost 0 bases, J lost 5 bases, and 6 bases stayed unmatched. CDR3 in DNA: TGTGCCACCAGCAGAGATGTCGACGGGAGGGAGACCCAGTACTTC. Amino acids: CATSRDVDGRETQYF.

This sequence joins TRBV29-1 and TRBJ2-7; 7 nucleotides align to TRBD2. Germline V gives CDR1 SQVTM, CDR2 ANQGSEA. The CDR3 extends over 15 amino acids. V was pared by 7 bases and J by 4 bases, with 16 bases of the junction left unmatched. CDR3 amino acids: CSATGAGPLGYEQYF. The CDR3 DNA reads TGCAGCGCCACCGGAGCGGGGCCCTTGGGGTACGAGCAGTACTTC.

In this sample, this clone turned up a few times. Germline is not matched at one junction end, which may reflect a read error. V gene TRBV5-1 combines with J gene TRBJ1-2; weak D call: TRBD1 (5 bases). The CDR3 has 14 residues. CDR1 and CDR2 (germline): SGHRS, YFSETQ. The CDR3 spells CARSLGRGGYGYTF. The CDR3 DNA reads as TGCGCCAGAAGCTTGGGCCGGGGGGGATATGGCTACACCTTC.

This clone has at least ten counts. The CDR3 region is CAISEQGAEQFF. The CDR3 DNA sequence: TGTGCCATCAGTGAGCAGGGGGCTGAGCAGTTCTTC. The J gene is TRBJ2-1, the V gene TRBV10-3, with 8 bases aligning to TRBD1. CDR1 ENHRY and CDR2 SYGVKD come from the germline V gene. This CDR3 spans 12 amino acids. With V trimmed by 2 bases and J by 9 bases, 0 bases remained unmatched.

This clone was seen ten or more times. The chain is built from TRBV25-1 and TRBJ1-6, with 7 positions matching TRBD1. Germline V gene data show CDR1 as MGHDK and CDR2 as SYGVNS. The CDR3 sequence is 13 residues long. The trim removed 6 bases at V and 8 bases at J, leaving 4 bases unmatched. CDR3 nucleotide sequence: TGTGCCAGCAGGCGGGGGACAGATTCACCCCTCCACTTT. Protein product: CASRRGTDSPLHF.

There are many counts of this clone. The chain couples TRBV3-1 to TRBJ2-1; 8 bases fit TRBD2. V was clipped by 3 bases and J by 10 bases; unmatched bases: 14. CDR1 is LGHDT, CDR2 YNNKEL, per germline (reference sequence). This CDR3 contains 16 residues. The CDR3 DNA reads as TGTGCCAGCAGCCATCGCGGGAGCGGGAGTCAGAACGAGCAGTTCTTC. Encoded protein: CASSHRGSGSQNEQFF.

Ten or more counts support this clone. The CDR3 sequence: CASSLVLGETQYF. CDR3 coding DNA: TGTGCCAGCAGCTTAGTATTGGGGGAGACCCAGTACTTC. The chain couples TRBV11-3 to TRBJ2-5; D gene ambiguous. The CDR3 has 13 residues. Germline-derived CDR1 and CDR2 are SGHNT and YENEEA. V was shortened by 1 base and J by 5 bases, with 8 bases between the two germline ends.

This clone was observed at least ten times. With a much larger clone just one base away, this may be a read error. The chain is built from TRBV2 and TRBJ2-3; 7 bases map to TRBD1. Germline values: CDR1 SNHLY, CDR2 FYNNEI. The CDR3 is made up of 12 amino acids. The CDR3 here is CASSVGTDTRYF. The CDR3 DNA follows: TGTGCCAGCAGTGTAGGGACAGATACGCGGTATTTT.

In its sample, this clone was seen many times. The rearrangement joins TRBV12-3 or TRBV12-4 to TRBJ2-4; D gene unclear. The CDR3 is 14 amino acids. Trimming cost V 5 bases and J 3 bases, with 11 bases left between them. The CDR3 DNA is TGTGCCAGCAGTCCCCCTTATGACAAAAACATTCAGTACTTC. It yields the protein CASSPPYDKNIQYF.

Many counts were recorded for this clone. V gene TRBV7-6 combines with J gene TRBJ2-5; no clear D gene. Germline-derived CDR1 and CDR2 are SGHVS and FNYEAQ. This CDR3 contains 12 residues. The germline V and J ends were trimmed by 1 base and 5 bases, with 5 bases remaining between them. The CDR3 bases are TGTGCCAGCAGCTTAGGGTCCGAGACCCAGTACTTC. Amino acid sequence: CASSLGSETQYF.